This TCR beta chain is drawn from a study of beta chain features in type 1 diabetes. Study details: Cell yields, gender and age were similar in healthy donors and patients.

Per germline, CDR1 ENHRY and CDR2 SYGVKD. V trimming: 6 bases; J trimming: 1 base; junction bases outside the gene matches: 3. The CDR3 consists of 14 residues. Reverse transcription of all isolated RNA meant that expressed TCRB transcripts were sequenced. TCRdb's table, derived via immunoSEQ multiplex PCR, lists solely in-frame clones and lacks some. The sample includes about 59,000 clones, over 50% of them seen just once. By sample fraction, this clone is medium-sized (0.01 to 0.1%). The antigen remains unidentified. The study, taken as a whole, reports: Insertions were fewer and deletions more numerous at VDJ junctions in type 1 diabetes patients. Across patients, naive, central memory and Treg TCRB repertoires exhibited apparently greater similarity than was observed across healthy donors.

A sort by CD45RO/CCR7/CD25/CD127/CD95/CD27 yielded CD4+ naive, central memory, regulatory and stem cell-like memory cells. The sequence was collected from a woman between 18 and 30 years old in good health. The specimen was Tregs from blood. V gene TRBV10-3 combines with J gene TRBJ2-3, with TRBD1 matching over 8 bases. CDR3 sequence reads: CAIRTTGGTDTQYF. The CDR3, as DNA: TGTGCCATCAGGACGACAGGGGGCACAGATACGCAGTATTTT.